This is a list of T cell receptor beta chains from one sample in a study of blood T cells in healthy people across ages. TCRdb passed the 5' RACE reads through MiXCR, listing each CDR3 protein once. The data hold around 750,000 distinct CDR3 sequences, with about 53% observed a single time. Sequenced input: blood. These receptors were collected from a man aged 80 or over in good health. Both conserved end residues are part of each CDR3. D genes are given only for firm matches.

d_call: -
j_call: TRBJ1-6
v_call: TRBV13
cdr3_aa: CASSSQGWGAVYNSPLHF

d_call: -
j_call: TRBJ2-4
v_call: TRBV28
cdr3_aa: CASSSNPNIQYF

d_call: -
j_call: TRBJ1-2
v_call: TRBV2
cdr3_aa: CASSDAGRGYTF

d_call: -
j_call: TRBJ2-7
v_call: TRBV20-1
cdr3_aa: CSARGSSYGQYF

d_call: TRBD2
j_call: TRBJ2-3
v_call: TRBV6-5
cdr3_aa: CASSYLGLAGGPDTQYF

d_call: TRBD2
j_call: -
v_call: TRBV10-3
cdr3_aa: CATQLAGVHEQYF

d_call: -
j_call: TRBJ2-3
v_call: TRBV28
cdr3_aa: CASRATLDGLYTQYF

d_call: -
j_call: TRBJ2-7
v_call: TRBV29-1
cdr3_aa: CSVVVLYSYEQYF

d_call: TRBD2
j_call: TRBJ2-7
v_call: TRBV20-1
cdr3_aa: CSARQLAGFNNEQYF

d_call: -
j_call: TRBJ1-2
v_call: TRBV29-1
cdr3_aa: CSVALVVNYGYTF

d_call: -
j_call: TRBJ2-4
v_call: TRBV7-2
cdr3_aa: CASSRYGVGLNIQYF

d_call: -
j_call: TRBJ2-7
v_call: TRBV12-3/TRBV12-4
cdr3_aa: CASSLSVASYEQYF

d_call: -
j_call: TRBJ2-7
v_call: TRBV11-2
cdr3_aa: CASSLDGDYEQYF

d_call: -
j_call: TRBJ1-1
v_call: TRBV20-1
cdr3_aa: CSARDMGLNTEAFF

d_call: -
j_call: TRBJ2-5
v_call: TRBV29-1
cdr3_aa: CSVERDLQETQYF

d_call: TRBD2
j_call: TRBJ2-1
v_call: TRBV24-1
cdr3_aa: CATSRTSGRNDNEQFF

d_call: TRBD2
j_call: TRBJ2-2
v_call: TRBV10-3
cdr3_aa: CAISGVAGPTTGELFF

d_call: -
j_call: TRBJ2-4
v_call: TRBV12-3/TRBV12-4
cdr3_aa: CASSFWRTAKNIQYF

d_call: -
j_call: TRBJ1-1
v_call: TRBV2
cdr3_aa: CASSEAKQGAFF

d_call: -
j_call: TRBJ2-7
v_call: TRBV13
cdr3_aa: CASTLGKSSYEQYF

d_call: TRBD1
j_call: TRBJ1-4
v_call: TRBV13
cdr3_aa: CASSLGDRDEKLFF

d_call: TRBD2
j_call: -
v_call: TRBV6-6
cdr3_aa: CASRTPSGSGDEQYF

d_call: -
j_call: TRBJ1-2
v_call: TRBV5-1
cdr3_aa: CASSLEGMNGYTF

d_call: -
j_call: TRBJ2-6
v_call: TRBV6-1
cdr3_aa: CASSDGMKAGANVLTF

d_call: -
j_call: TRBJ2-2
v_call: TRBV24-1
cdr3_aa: CATSDLRASPNTGELFF

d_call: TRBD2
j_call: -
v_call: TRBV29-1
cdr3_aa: CSVEGTSGSFNEQFF

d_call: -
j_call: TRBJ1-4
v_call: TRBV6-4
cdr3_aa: CASSTTLGEKLFF

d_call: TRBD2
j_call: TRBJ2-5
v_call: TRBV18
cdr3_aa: CASSPYTTSAGETQYF

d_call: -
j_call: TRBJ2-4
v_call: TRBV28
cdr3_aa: CASRRTGSAKNIQYF

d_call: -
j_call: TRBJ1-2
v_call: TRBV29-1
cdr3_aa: CSVEGGSCGYTF

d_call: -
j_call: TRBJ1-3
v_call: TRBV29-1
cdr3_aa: CSVEEVEGRGNTIYF